A few counts support the clone carrying this T cell receptor beta chain. Antigen: not known. TCRdb keeps only in-frame clones here, not all; method: immunoSEQ multiplex PCR. The sample has about 120,000 clones, more than 75% seen once. Trimming removed 1 base at V and 5 bases at J, with 10 bases between. Germline assignment: CDR1 SNHLY and CDR2 FYNNEI. This CDR3 has 14 amino acids. The data derive from a study of T cell responses to AZD1222 COVID-19 vaccine. Findings and caveats of the study: No repertoire was sampled before or during the peak T cell response, only after it. The study found vaccine-associated CD4 TCRs spanning spike, dominant at 160-218 and 743-854.

This sequence originates from an adult in good health. The chain joins TRBV2 to TRBJ2-3, with D possibly TRBD2 on 5 matching bases. The specimen comprised peripheral blood, sampled on day 0 of AZD1222 vaccination. CDR3 region: CASSEGPGGDTQYF. DNA for the CDR3: TGTGCCAGCAGTGAAGGGCCCGGAGGAGATACGCAGTATTTT.